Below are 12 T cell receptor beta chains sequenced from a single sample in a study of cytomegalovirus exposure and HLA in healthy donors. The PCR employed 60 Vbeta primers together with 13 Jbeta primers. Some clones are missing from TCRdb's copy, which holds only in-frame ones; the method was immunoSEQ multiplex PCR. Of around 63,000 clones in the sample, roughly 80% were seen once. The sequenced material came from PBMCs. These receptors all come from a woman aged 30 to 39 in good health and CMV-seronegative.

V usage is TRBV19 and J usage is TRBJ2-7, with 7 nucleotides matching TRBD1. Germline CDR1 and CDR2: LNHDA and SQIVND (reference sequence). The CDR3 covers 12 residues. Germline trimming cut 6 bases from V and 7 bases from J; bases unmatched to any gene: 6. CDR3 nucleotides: TGTGCCAGTAGAGAGGGGGCGGAGGAGCAGTACTTC. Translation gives CASREGAEEQYF.

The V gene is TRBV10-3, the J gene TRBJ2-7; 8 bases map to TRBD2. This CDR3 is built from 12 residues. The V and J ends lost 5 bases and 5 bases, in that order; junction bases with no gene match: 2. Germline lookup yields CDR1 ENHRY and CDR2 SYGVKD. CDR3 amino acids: CAISRGRNEQYF. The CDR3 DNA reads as TGTGCCATCAGTCGCGGGAGGAACGAGCAGTACTTC.

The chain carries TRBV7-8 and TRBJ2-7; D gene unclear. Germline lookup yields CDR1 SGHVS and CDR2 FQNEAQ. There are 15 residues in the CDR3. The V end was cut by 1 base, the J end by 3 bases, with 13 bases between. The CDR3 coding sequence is TGTGCCAGCAGCTTAGAACGGTCAGGCCGCTACGAGCAGTACTTC. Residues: CASSLERSGRYEQYF.

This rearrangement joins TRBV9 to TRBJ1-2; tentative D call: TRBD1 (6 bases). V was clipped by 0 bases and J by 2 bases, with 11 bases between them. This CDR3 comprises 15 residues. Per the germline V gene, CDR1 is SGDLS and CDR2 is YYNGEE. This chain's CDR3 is CASSVARGGNYGYTF. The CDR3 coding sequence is TGTGCCAGCAGCGTAGCAAGGGGGGGCAACTATGGCTACACCTTC.

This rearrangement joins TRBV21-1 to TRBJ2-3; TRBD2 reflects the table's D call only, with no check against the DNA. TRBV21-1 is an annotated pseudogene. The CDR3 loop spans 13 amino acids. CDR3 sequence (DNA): TGTGCCAGCAGCAAAGAGAGGGCAGATACGCAGTATTTT. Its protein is CASSKERADTQYF.

In DNA form, the CDR3 reads TGTGCCTGCCGGGGGAATGAAAAACTGTTTTTT. This sequence encodes CACRGNEKLFF. The genes are TRBV6-5 and TRBJ1-4; D perhaps matches TRBD1 (5 bases). V was clipped by 11 bases and J by 5 bases, with 9 bases between them. Germline assignment: CDR1 MNHEY and CDR2 SVGAGI. The CDR3 sequence is 11 residues long.

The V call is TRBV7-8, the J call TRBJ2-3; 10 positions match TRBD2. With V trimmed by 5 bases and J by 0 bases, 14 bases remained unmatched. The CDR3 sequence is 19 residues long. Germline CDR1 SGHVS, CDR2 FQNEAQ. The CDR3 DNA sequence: TGTGCCAGCAGCCACGCAGCTAGCGGGGGTAGACCTAGCACAGATACGCAGTATTTT. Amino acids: CASSHAASGGRPSTDTQYF.

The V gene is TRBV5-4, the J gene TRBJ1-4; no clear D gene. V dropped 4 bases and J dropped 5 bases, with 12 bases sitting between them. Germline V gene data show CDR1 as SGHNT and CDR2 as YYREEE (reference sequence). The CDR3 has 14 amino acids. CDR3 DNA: TGTGCCAGCAGCCCTTGGCCCCGAAATGAAAAACTGTTTTTT. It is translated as CASSPWPRNEKLFF.

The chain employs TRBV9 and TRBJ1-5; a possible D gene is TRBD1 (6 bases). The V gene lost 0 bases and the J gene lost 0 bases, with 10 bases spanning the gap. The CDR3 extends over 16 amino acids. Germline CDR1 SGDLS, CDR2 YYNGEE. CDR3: CASSVEGGDSNQPQHF. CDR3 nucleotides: TGTGCCAGCAGCGTAGAGGGGGGGGATAGCAATCAGCCCCAGCATTTT. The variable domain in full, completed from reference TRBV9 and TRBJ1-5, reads DSGVTQTPKHLITATGQRVTLRCSPRSGDLSVYWYQQSLDQGLQFLIQYYNGEERAKGNILERFSAQQFPDLHSELNLSSLELGDSALYFCASSVEGGDSNQPQHFGDGTRLSIL.

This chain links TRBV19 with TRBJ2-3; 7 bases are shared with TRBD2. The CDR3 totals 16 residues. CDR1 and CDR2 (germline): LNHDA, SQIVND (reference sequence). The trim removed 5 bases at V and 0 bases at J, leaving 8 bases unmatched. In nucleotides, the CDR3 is TGTGCCAGTAGTCGGCTCCCGGGGGGTAGCACAGATACGCAGTATTTT. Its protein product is CASSRLPGGSTDTQYF.

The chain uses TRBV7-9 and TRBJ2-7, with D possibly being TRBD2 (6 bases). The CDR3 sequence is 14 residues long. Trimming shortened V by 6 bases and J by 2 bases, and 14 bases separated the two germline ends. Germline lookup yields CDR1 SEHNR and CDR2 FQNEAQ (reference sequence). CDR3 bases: TGTGCCAGCAGTCAGGACTACAAGCCCTACGAGCAGTACTTC. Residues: CASSQDYKPYEQYF.

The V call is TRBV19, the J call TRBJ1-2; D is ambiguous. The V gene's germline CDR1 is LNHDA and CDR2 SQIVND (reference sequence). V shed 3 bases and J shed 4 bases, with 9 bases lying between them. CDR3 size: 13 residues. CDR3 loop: CASSMHTGYGYTF. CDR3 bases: TGTGCCAGTAGTATGCACACGGGCTATGGCTACACCTTC.